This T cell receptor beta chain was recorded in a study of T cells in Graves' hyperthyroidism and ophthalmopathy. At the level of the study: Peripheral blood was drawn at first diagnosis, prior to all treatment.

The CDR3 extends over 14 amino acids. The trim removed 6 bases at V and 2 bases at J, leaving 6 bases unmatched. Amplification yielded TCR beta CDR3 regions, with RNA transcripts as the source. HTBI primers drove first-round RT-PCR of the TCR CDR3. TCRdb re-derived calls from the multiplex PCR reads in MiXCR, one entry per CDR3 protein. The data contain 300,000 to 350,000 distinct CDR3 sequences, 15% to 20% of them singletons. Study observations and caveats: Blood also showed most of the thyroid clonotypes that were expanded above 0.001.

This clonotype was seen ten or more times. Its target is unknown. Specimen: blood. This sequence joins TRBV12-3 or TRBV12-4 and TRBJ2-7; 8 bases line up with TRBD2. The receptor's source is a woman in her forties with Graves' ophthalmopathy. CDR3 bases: TGTGCCAGCAGCTTAATAGCGGGAACCTACGAGCAGTACTTC. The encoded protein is CASSLIAGTYEQYF.